The sequence of this T cell receptor (beta chain) was determined in a study of neoadjuvant nivolumab and ipilimumab in lung cancer. Study conclusions and caveats: Only two of four nivolumab-treated tumors gained richness and clonality by surgery. TCR receptors were sequenced in few samples. TCR richness and clonality were higher in tumors than adjacent uninvolved lung.

About this clone: The antigen remains undetermined.

TCRdb's copy holds only in-frame clones and misses some; the assay was immunoSEQ multiplex PCR. Here the sample spans 30,000 or so clones, 80% to 95% being singletons. Germline assignment: CDR1 PRHDT and CDR2 FYEKMQ (reference sequence). The length of the CDR3 is 15 residues. V shed 0 bases and J shed 4 bases, with 10 bases lying between them. V is TRBV13 and J is TRBJ2-1; D is uncertain. This specimen was peripheral blood, taken after neoadjuvant nivolumab, alone or with ipilimumab, at or shortly before surgery. The TCR sequence derives from an adult with non-small cell lung cancer. Here the CDR3 reads CASSLGTTQYNEQFF. CDR3 sequence (DNA): TGTGCCAGCAGCTTAGGAACCACCCAATACAATGAGCAGTTCTTC.